The rows below give T cell receptor beta chains drawn from one sample of a study of cytomegalovirus exposure and HLA in healthy donors. TCRdb's table, derived via immunoSEQ multiplex PCR, lists solely in-frame clones and lacks some. The sample has some 130,000 clones; approximately 10% are singletons. The sample comprised PBMCs. The receptors come from a woman in her forties in good health and CMV-seropositive. The CDR3 runs from the conserved cysteine through the conserved F or W. A D gene is named only where the DNA matches it firmly. The listing skips clone size in some rows; elsewhere it reads once, few, many or a size class.

clone_size j_call v_call d_call cdr3_nt cdr3_aa
NA TRBJ1-5 TRBV19 TRBD1 TGTGCCAGTACCAATACCGGGACAGGGCTAAGCAATCAGCCCCAGCATTTT CASTNTGTGLSNQPQHF
few TRBJ1-1 TRBV2 NA TGTGCCAGCAGTAACCTCGGGGAGCGGGCCTCTGAAGCTTTCTTT CASSNLGERASEAFF
NA TRBJ2-2 TRBV25-1 TRBD2 TGTGCCAGCAGTGGTATAGCGGGGATCACCGGGGAGCTGTTTTTT CASSGIAGITGELFF
NA TRBJ1-2 TRBV5-1 NA TGCGCCAGCAGCTCCGGACTGGTAGCTAACTATGGCTACACCTTC CASSSGLVANYGYTF
NA TRBJ2-1 TRBV27 TRBD1 TGTGCCAGCAGTGGTGACAGGGCCTCCTACAATGAGCAGTTCTTC CASSGDRASYNEQFF
NA TRBJ2-5 TRBV5-1 TRBD2 TGCGCCAGCAGCCCCGGGGGGGCTTCCCAAGAGACCCAGTACTTC CASSPGGASQETQYF
few TRBJ2-7 TRBV18 TRBD1 TGTGCCAGCTCACCATTTGGACAGGGGGTTAACGAGCAGTACTTC CASSPFGQGVNEQYF
few TRBJ1-1 TRBV29-1 NA TGCAGCTGCCAGGGCACTGAAGCTTTCTTT CSCQGTEAFF
NA TRBJ2-5 TRBV2 NA TGTGCCAGCAGTGAATACAGCCAAGAGACCCAGTACTTC CASSEYSQETQYF
few TRBJ1-2 TRBV19 NA TGTGCCAGTAGTCCCGACAGTTTGATATCGGGCTACACCTTC CASSPDSLISGYTF
NA TRBJ2-1 TRBV7-7 TRBD2 TGTGCCAGCAGCCCTGGACTAGCGGGGGGGTCAGAGCAGTTCTTC CASSPGLAGGSEQFF
NA TRBJ1-5 TRBV15 NA TGTGCCACCAGCAGAGAAGGAGGGACCTTAGGACAGCCCCAGCATTTT CATSREGGTLGQPQHF
few TRBJ2-3 TRBV2 TRBD2 TGTGCCAGCAGTAACGGCCTAGCGGGGGGCGATACGCAGTATTTT CASSNGLAGGDTQYF
few TRBJ2-7 TRBV5-1 NA TGCGCCAGCAGCTTGGGACAGGCCGCCTACGAGCAGTACTTC CASSLGQAAYEQYF
few TRBJ2-7 TRBV7-2 TRBD2 TGTGCCAGCAGCTTTGGGGGGGGGATCGCCTACGAGCAGTACTTC CASSFGGGIAYEQYF
few TRBJ2-5 TRBV4-1 NA TGCGCCAGCAGCCAAGATCATGGGGGAGGGGGAGAGACCCAGTACTTC CASSQDHGGGGETQYF
NA TRBJ1-1 TRBV5-6 NA TGTGCCAGCAGCTTGAATACCGGACAGATGAACACTGAAGCTTTCTTT CASSLNTGQMNTEAFF
NA TRBJ1-2 TRBV5-4 NA TGTGCCAGCAGCGGCCCTGGCAAGGGAGACTATGGCTACACCTTC CASSGPGKGDYGYTF
NA TRBJ1-3 TRBV5-1 TRBD1 TGCGCCAGCAGCGCCGGGACAGCCGGAAACACCATATATTTT CASSAGTAGNTIYF
NA TRBJ1-1 TRBV11-3 NA TGTGCCAGCAGCTTAGGGCCAGTGACTGAAGCTTTCTTT CASSLGPVTEAFF
few TRBJ1-1 TRBV29-1 NA TGCAGCGTTGAAGTTGTCCTGTCAGGGATGAACACTGAAGCTTTCTTT CSVEVVLSGMNTEAFF
NA TRBJ2-7 TRBV7-2 NA TGTGCCAGCAGCTTACAACTGGGAGCCTACGAGCAGTACTTC CASSLQLGAYEQYF
few TRBJ2-1 TRBV19 NA TGTGCCAGTAGTCCCTCGTCGGGGAGGTACAATGAGCAGTTCTTC CASSPSSGRYNEQFF
NA TRBJ1-1 TRBV4-3 TRBD1 TGCGCCAGCAGCCAACCGGGACAGGGTTTGACTGAAGCTTTCTTT CASSQPGQGLTEAFF
few TRBJ1-4 TRBV7-2 NA TGTGCCAGCAGCTTATTGGGACTAGCGGCTGAAAAACTGTTTTTT CASSLLGLAAEKLFF
once TRBJ2-7 TRBV7-2 TRBD1 TGTGCCAGCAGCCTGGACTTCGCCGGGACAGCTGGCTCCTACGAGCAGTACTTC CASSLDFAGTAGSYEQYF
NA TRBJ1-1 TRBV11-3 NA TGTGCCAGCAGCTTCCTGGAAAGACAGTTTTTGAACACTGAAGCTTTCTTT CASSFLERQFLNTEAFF
few TRBJ1-4 TRBV27 TRBD1 TGTGCCAGCAGGTCGACAGGGGTCCAGGGTGAAAAACTGTTTTTT CASRSTGVQGEKLFF
NA TRBJ1-5 TRBV18 TRBD1 TGTGCCAGCTCCCGGGACAGGGGAAATCAGCCCCAGCATTTT CASSRDRGNQPQHF
few TRBJ1-5 TRBV7-9 NA TGTGCCAGCGGCGGGCCCCAGCATTTT CASGGPQHF
few TRBJ1-1 TRBV7-9 NA TGTGCCAGCAGCTTAAGCGGGGGTAATGAAGCTTTCTTT CASSLSGGNEAFF
few TRBJ2-7 TRBV15 NA TGTGCCACCAGCACGGGTCCTACAGGGCGGTACGAGCAGTACTTC CATSTGPTGRYEQYF
NA TRBJ1-1 TRBV29-1 NA TGCAGCGTCACAACACTAAACACTGAAGCTTTCTTT CSVTTLNTEAFF
few TRBJ2-5 TRBV29-1 TRBD1 TGCAGCGCTACAGGGGGCCAAGAGACCCAGTACTTC CSATGGQETQYF
NA TRBJ1-1 TRBV14 TRBD1 TGTGCCAGCAGCCCCACAGGGGTAAACGCTGAAGCTTTCTTT CASSPTGVNAEAFF
NA TRBJ2-5 TRBV5-4 TRBD2 TGTGCCAGCAGTCTACCTCTAGCGGGGGGGCTTGAGACCCAGTACTTC CASSLPLAGGLETQYF
NA TRBJ1-1 TRBV6-1 NA TGTGCCAGCAGTGACAACAGGGCACTCGAAGCTTTCTTT CASSDNRALEAFF
NA TRBJ1-2 TRBV21-1 NA TGTGCCAGCAGCAAAGCCCTACGACAGGACTATGGCTACACCTTC CASSKALRQDYGYTF
NA TRBJ1-3 TRBV7-2 NA TGTGCCAGCAGCTTACAGGGTTATGGAAACACCATATATTTT CASSLQGYGNTIYF
few TRBJ2-3 TRBV5-1 NA TGCGCCAGCAGCTGGGCCGGGACTCCGACGCAGTATTTT CASSWAGTPTQYF
few TRBJ1-1 TRBV11-2 NA TGTGCCAGCAGCCCCGGACTAGGAATGAACACTGAAGCTTTCTTT CASSPGLGMNTEAFF
few TRBJ1-2 TRBV5-4 NA TGTGCCAGCAGCTTCCAAGACAGCCGACTGATTGGCTACACCTTC CASSFQDSRLIGYTF
many TRBJ1-1 TRBV29-1 NA TGCAGCGTTGCGACAGGCTGGACCATGAACACTGAAGCTTTCTTT CSVATGWTMNTEAFF
few TRBJ2-7 TRBV7-8 NA TGTGCCAGCAGCCCGCGTTGGGCACAGGAGACCTACGAGCAGTACTTC CASSPRWAQETYEQYF
few TRBJ2-3 TRBV11-2 NA TGTGCCAGCAGCTTAGTTACAGGGTCCCCAGATACGCAGTATTTT CASSLVTGSPDTQYF
few TRBJ2-3 TRBV10-3 TRBD2 TGTGCCATCAGGACTAGCGGGGGGGCGGATACGCAGTATTTT CAIRTSGGADTQYF
few TRBJ1-2 TRBV19 NA TGTGCCAGTAGTATAGAGAGCAACTATGGCTACACCTTC CASSIESNYGYTF
NA TRBJ1-1 TRBV7-6 NA TGTGCCAGCAGCTCCCCCGCGGGGTTGGGGGACACTGAAGCTTTCTTT CASSSPAGLGDTEAFF
few TRBJ2-7 TRBV11-2 TRBD2 TGTGCCAGCAGCCAACTAGCGGCCTACGAGCAGTACTTC CASSQLAAYEQYF
few TRBJ1-1 TRBV30 TRBD1 TGTGCCTGGAGCCGGACAGGGACTGAAGCTTTCTTT CAWSRTGTEAFF
NA TRBJ1-1 TRBV19 TRBD1 TGTGCCAGTAGTATTGGTGCAGGGGGAACGAACACTGAAGCTTTCTTT CASSIGAGGTNTEAFF
few TRBJ2-1 TRBV5-1 TRBD2 TGCGCCAGCAACCCCCGGGGAGGGGAGAATGAGCAGTTCTTC CASNPRGGENEQFF
few TRBJ2-1 TRBV5-4 TRBD2 TGTGCCAGCAGTACGAGCGGGGGGGCCACGTACAATGAGCAGTTCTTC CASSTSGGATYNEQFF
NA TRBJ1-2 TRBV6-6 NA TGTGCCAGCAGTTACGCCGAGGGGGGGTATGGCTACACCTTC CASSYAEGGYGYTF
large TRBJ1-1 TRBV6-1 TRBD1 TGTGCCAGCTCCTGGACAGGGGGCGGTGAAGCTTTCTTT CASSWTGGGEAFF
few TRBJ2-3 TRBV5-1 NA TGCGCCAGCAGCTCCCTGACAGAGGACACAGATACGCAGTATTTT CASSSLTEDTDTQYF